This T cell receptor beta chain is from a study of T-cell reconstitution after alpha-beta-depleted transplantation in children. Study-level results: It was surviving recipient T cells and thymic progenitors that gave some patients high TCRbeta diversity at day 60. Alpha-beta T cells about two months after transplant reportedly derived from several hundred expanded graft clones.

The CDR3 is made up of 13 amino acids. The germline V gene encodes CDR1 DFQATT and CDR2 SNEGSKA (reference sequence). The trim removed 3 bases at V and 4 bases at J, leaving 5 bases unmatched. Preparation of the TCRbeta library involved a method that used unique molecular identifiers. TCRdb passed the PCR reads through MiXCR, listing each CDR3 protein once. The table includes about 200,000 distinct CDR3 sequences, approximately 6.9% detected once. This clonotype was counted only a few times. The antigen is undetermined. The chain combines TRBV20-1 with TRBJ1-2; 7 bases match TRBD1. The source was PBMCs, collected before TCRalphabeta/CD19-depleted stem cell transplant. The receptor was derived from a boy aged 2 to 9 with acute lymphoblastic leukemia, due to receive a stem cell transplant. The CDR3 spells CSASPGTAYGYTF. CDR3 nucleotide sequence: TGCAGTGCTAGTCCCGGGACAGCCTATGGCTACACCTTC.